The rows below give T cell receptor beta chains drawn from one sample of a study of cytomegalovirus exposure and HLA in healthy donors. Only in-frame clones appear in the TCRdb table, and some are missing; sequencing was by immunoSEQ multiplex PCR. The table shows approximately 140,000 clones, with around four fifths occurring only once. Specimen: PBMCs. The receptors originated from a woman in her thirties or forties in good health and CMV-seropositive. Both conserved end residues are trimmed from each CDR3. The order of the fields is J gene, V gene, CDR3 protein.

>TRBJ1-1|TRBV7-9
ASSPQDTEAF
>TRBJ2-5|TRBV7-9
ASSATDKEETQY
>TRBJ1-5|TRBV19
ASSILTGDQPQH
>TRBJ2-2|TRBV29-1
SVGTRGSNTGELF
>.|TRBV28
ASTTSLSGSIYEQY
>TRBJ2-5|TRBV30
AWSPTTGDKQY
>TRBJ2-7|TRBV30
AWRTKAGTRPPTYEQY
>TRBJ1-4|TRBV6-5
ASSYWAIGKLF
>TRBJ2-7|TRBV2
ASSEKGTGAYEQY
>TRBJ1-2|TRBV5-5
ASSFGEDGYT
>TRBJ2-3|TRBV11-1
ASSPRTSGTVTDTQY
>TRBJ2-2|TRBV6-5
ASSYGGGNTGELF
>TRBJ2-7|TRBV11-2
ASSLATAGGLYEQY
>TRBJ1-4|TRBV7-2
ASSLFGQGEKLF
>TRBJ2-7|TRBV7-6
ASRDGRVSFEQY
>TRBJ2-7|TRBV7-3
ASSLGPSYEQY
>TRBJ2-2|TRBV5-1
ASSLGGNTGELF
>TRBJ2-7|TRBV7-9
ASSSPGTSAEQY
>TRBJ1-1|TRBV7-3
ASSLFPRDTEAF
>TRBJ1-5|TRBV5-1
ASTSFPGSNQPQH
>TRBJ2-5|TRBV27
ASDHKGRTGIQETQY
>TRBJ1-3|TRBV30
AWSFDEDTIY
>TRBJ1-5|TRBV6-1
ASTESINLGQPQH
>TRBJ2-2|TRBV7-8
ASSLASGVTGELF
>TRBJ1-6|TRBV10-3
AISEMAGVGRSPLH
>TRBJ2-7|TRBV7-2
ASSSTSGIAYEQY
>TRBJ2-5|TRBV30
ACLVRGEGGNQY
>TRBJ2-5|TRBV5-4
ASSRGGRARSETQY
>TRBJ2-3|TRBV6-6
ASSLSGEGSDTQY
>TRBJ2-5|TRBV5-6
ASSFPRVRPRTQY
>TRBJ2-3|TRBV7-3
ASRGGFMDTQY
>TRBJ1-5|TRBV2
ASSVGQVGGRPQH
>TRBJ2-5|TRBV7-9
ASSLGTSGSVSKETQY
>TRBJ2-7|TRBV9
ASSTVDRTHEQY
>TRBJ2-7|TRBV7-8
ASSLERPWAATYEQY
>TRBJ2-7|TRBV27
ASRHSGRVDEQY
>TRBJ1-6|TRBV30
AWAEGAGEGWGSPLH
>TRBJ1-5|TRBV6-4
ASSPGSRQPQH
>TRBJ2-5|TRBV19
ASSRGRETQY
>TRBJ1-2|TRBV6-1
ASSWTDYGCT
>TRBJ1-1|TRBV19
ASSSNDRGTEAF
>TRBJ2-3|TRBV27
ASSLVLGGARDTQY
>TRBJ1-1|TRBV7-8
ASSLVRGLNTEAF
>TRBJ2-2|TRBV9
ASRADQRAGELF
>TRBJ2-1|TRBV2
ASIGLAGDNEQF
>TRBJ2-7|TRBV5-5
ASSWLGAVEQY
>TRBJ2-3|TRBV7-3
ASSLTYRQGRADTQY
>TRBJ1-1|TRBV12-5
ASGSRAKRTEAF
>TRBJ2-3|TRBV11-2
ASSLLQWRGGTDTQY